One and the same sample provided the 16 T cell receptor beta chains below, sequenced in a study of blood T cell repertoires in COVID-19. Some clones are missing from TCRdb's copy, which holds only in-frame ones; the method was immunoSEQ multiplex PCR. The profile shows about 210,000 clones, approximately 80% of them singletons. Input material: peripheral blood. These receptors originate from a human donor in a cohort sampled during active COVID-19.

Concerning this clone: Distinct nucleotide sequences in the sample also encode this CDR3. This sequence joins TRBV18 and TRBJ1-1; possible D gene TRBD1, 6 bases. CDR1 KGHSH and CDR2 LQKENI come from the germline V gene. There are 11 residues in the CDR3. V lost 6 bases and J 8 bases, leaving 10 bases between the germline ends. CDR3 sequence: CASSPGGEAFF. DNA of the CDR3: TGTGCCAGCTCCCCGGGGGGCGAAGCTTTCTTT.

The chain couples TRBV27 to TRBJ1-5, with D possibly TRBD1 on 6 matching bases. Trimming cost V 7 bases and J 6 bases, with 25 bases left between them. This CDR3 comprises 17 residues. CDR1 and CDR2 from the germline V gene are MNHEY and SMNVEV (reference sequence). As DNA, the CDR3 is TGTGCCAGCACCCCCTCGGGGAGGGGGTTGGTTTCTCAGCCCCAGCATTTT. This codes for CASTPSGRGLVSQPQHF.

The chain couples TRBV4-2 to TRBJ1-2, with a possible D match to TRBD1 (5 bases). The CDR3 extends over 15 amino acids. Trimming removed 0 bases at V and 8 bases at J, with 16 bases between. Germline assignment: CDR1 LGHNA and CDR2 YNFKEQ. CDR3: CASSQDRQGSRGYTF. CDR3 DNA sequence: TGTGCCAGCAGCCAAGACCGGCAGGGTAGTCGCGGCTACACCTTC.

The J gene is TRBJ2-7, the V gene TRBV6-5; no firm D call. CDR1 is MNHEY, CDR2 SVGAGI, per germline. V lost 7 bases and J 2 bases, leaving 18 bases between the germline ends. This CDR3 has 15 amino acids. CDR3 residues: CASIPAETVTYEQYF. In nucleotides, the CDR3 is TGTGCCAGCATCCCTGCCGAGACTGTCACCTACGAGCAGTACTTC.

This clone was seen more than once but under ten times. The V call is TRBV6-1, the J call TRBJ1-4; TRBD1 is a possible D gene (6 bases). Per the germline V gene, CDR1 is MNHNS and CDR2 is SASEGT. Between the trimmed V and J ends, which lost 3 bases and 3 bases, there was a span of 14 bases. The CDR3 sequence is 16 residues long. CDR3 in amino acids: CASSDFGQPSNEKLFF. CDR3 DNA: TGTGCCAGCAGTGATTTTGGACAGCCTTCTAATGAAAAACTGTTTTTT.

CDR3 loop: CASSLDLSGDLVGQFF. The CDR3 coding sequence is TGCGCCAGCAGCCTTGATCTTAGCGGGGACTTGGTTGGGCAGTTCTTC. This chain links TRBV5-1 with TRBJ2-1, with TRBD2 matching over 8 bases. Germline loops: CDR1 SGHRS, CDR2 YFSETQ. The CDR3 spans 16 residues. Trimming took 4 bases from V and 12 from J; bases not matched to a gene: 18. The full variable domain, rest sourced from reference TRBV5-1 and TRBJ2-1, is KAGVTQTPRYLIKTRGQQVTLSCSPISGHRSVSWYQQTPGQGLQFLFEYFSETQRNKGNFPGRFSGRQFSNSRSEMNVSTLELGDSALYLCASSLDLSGDLVGQFFGPGTRLTVL.

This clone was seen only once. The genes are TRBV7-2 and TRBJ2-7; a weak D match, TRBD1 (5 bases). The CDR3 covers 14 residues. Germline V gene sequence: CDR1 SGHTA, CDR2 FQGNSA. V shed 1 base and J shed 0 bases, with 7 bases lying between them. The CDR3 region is CASSLETGSYEQYF. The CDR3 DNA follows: TGTGCCAGCAGCTTAGAAACAGGCTCCTACGAGCAGTACTTC.

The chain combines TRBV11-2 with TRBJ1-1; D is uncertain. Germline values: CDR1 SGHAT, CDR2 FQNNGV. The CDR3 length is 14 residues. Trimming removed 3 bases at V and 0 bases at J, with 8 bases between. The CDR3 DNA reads TGTGCCAGCAGCTTCGCTCAGGTGAACACTGAAGCTTTCTTT. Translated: CASSFAQVNTEAFF.

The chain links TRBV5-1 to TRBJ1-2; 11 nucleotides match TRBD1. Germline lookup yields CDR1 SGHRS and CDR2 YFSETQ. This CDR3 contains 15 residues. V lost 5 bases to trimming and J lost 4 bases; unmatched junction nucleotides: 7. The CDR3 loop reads CASSESGTGGYGYTF. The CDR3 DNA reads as TGCGCCAGCAGTGAGTCCGGGACAGGGGGCTATGGCTACACCTTC.

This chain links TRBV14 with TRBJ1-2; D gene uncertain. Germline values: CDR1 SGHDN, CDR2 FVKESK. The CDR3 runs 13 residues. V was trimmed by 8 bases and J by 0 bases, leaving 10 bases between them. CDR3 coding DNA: TGTGCCAGCGGAGGGCATACTAACTATGGCTACACCTTC. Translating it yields CASGGHTNYGYTF.

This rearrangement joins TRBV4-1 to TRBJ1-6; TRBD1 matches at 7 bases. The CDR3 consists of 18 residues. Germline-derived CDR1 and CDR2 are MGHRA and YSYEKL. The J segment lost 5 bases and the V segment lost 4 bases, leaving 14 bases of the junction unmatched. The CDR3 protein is CASSPREVRGTDNSPLHF. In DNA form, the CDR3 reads TGCGCCAGCAGCCCTAGGGAAGTTCGCGGGACAGATAATTCACCCCTCCACTTT.

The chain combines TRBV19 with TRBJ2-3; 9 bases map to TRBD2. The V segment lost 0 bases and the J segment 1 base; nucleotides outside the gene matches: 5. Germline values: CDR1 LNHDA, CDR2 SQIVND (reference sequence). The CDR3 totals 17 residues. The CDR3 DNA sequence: TGTGCCAGTAGTATAGAGGGAGCGGGAGGACGCACAGATACGCAGTATTTT. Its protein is CASSIEGAGGRTDTQYF. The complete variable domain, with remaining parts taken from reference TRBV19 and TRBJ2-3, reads DGGITQSPKYLFRKEGQNVTLSCEQNLNHDAMYWYRQDPGQGLRLIYYSQIVNDFQKGDIAEGYSVSREKKESFPLTVTSAQKNPTAFYLCASSIEGAGGRTDTQYFGPGTRLTVL.

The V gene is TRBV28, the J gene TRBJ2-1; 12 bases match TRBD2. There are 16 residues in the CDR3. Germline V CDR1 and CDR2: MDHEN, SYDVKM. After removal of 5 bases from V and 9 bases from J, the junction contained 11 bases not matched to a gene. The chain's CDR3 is CASSLPTSGRGGEQFF. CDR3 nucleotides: TGTGCCAGCAGTCTCCCGACTAGCGGGAGAGGAGGTGAGCAGTTCTTC.

The CDR3: CASSPLTGNQETQYF. The CDR3 DNA reads as TGTGCCAGCAGTCCCTTGACAGGGAACCAAGAGACCCAGTACTTC. The chain recombines TRBV2 with TRBJ2-5; 7 bases are shared with TRBD1. V was pared by 5 bases and J by 0 bases, with 6 bases of the junction left unmatched. CDR3 length: 15 amino acids. Germline-derived CDR1 and CDR2 are SNHLY and FYNNEI.

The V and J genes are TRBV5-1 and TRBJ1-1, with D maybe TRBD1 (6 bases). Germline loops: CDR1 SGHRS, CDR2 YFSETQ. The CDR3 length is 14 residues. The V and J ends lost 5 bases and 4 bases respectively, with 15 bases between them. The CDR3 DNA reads TGCGCCAGCAGGGGAGACAGGTTGGGCACTGAAGCTTTCTTT. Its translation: CASRGDRLGTEAFF.

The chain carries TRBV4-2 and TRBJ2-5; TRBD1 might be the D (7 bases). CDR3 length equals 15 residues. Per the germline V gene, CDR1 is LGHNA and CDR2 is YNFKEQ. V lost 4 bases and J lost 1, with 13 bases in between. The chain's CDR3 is CASSRDREAQETQYF. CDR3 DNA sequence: TGTGCCAGCAGCCGAGACAGGGAGGCCCAAGAGACCCAGTACTTC.